The 21 T cell receptor beta chains below all came from one sample that was sequenced in a study of T cell changes during pregnancy in multiple sclerosis. Data came from immunoSEQ multiplex PCR; TCRdb stores just in-frame clones and leaves some out. Of tens of thousands of clones in the sample, approximately 92% were seen once. Source: CD8+ T cells from peripheral blood mononuclear cells, taken in the third trimester of pregnancy. The receptors originated from a female donor with multiple sclerosis, enrolled in a pregnancy study.

This clone is a singleton in its sample. V is TRBV13 and J is TRBJ2-7, with 7 bases aligning to TRBD1. The V gene's germline CDR1 is PRHDT and CDR2 FYEKMQ (reference sequence). V was pared by 4 bases and J by 5 bases, with 2 bases of the junction left unmatched. The CDR3 has 12 residues. The CDR3 DNA reads as TGTGCCAGCAGCTCCCAGGGGGACGAGCAGTACTTC. Its protein is CASSSQGDEQYF.

The chain links TRBV7-2 to TRBJ2-7, with a tentative D call TRBD2 (6 bases). Looked up from germline, CDR1 is SGHTA and CDR2 is FQGNSA. The CDR3 is made up of 15 amino acids. Trimming removed 5 bases from V and 0 bases from J, with 14 bases in between. The CDR3 nucleotides read TGTGCCAGCAGCCCCGGGACTTTCAGCTCCTACGAGCAGTACTTC. This gives the protein CASSPGTFSSYEQYF.

The chain joins TRBV6-1 to TRBJ1-5; D is undetermined. Trimming removed 7 bases from V and 0 bases from J, with 7 bases in between. Per the germline V gene, CDR1 is MNHNS and CDR2 is SASEGT. This CDR3 region has 13 residues. DNA for the CDR3: TGTGCCAGCATATCAGATAGCAATCAGCCCCAGCATTTT. It encodes CASISDSNQPQHF.

This chain connects TRBV7-9 to TRBJ1-1; TRBD1 agrees at 9 bases. The CDR3 is 13 amino acids. Germline V gives CDR1 SEHNR, CDR2 FQNEAQ (reference sequence). Trimming at V came to 10 bases and at J to 3 bases, leaving 6 bases not matched to a gene. CDR3 nucleotide sequence: TGTGCCACCTTTGGACAGGGGCACACTGAAGCTTTCTTT. It is translated as CATFGQGHTEAFF.

This CDR3 is CASSLLPGNTEAFF. CDR3 DNA sequence: TGTGCCAGCAGTTTACTTCCGGGGAACACTGAAGCTTTCTTT. The J gene is TRBJ1-1, the V gene TRBV27, with D uncertain. Per the germline V gene, CDR1 is MNHEY and CDR2 is SMNVEV (reference sequence). Trimming removed 2 bases from V and 1 base from J, with 8 bases in between. This CDR3 comprises 14 residues.

The V and J genes are TRBV7-7 and TRBJ2-5; D not certain. The CDR3 covers 13 residues. Deletions cut 5 bases from V and 2 bases from J, with 9 bases between. Germline CDR1 SSHAT, CDR2 FNYEAQ (reference sequence). The CDR3 sequence is CASSPEIQETQYF. The CDR3 region has the DNA TGTGCCAGCAGCCCGGAGATACAAGAGACCCAGTACTTC.

The V and J genes are TRBV30 and TRBJ2-2; TRBD2 agrees at 13 bases. The CDR3 has 17 residues. V was clipped by 0 bases and J by 4 bases; unmatched bases: 5. The germline V gene has CDR1 GTSNPN and CDR2 SVGIG (reference sequence). The CDR3 sequence: CAWSVTSGRVRTGELFF. The CDR3, as DNA: TGTGCCTGGAGTGTAACTAGCGGGAGGGTTCGCACCGGGGAGCTGTTTTTT.

The J gene is TRBJ2-1, the V gene TRBV4-1, with 8 bases identical to TRBD1. V shed 0 bases and J 0 bases; nucleotides not matched to a gene: 1. The CDR3 is made up of 16 amino acids. Germline V lookup: CDR1 MGHRA, CDR2 YSYEKL. The CDR3 region is CASSQDGQGSYNEQFF. In nucleotides, the CDR3 is TGCGCCAGCAGCCAAGATGGACAGGGCTCCTACAATGAGCAGTTCTTC.

This chain uses TRBV28 with TRBJ2-7; 9 positions agree with TRBD1. CDR3 size: 16 residues. Germline V gene data show CDR1 as MDHEN and CDR2 as SYDVKM. V dropped 1 base and J dropped 6; count of bases not matched to a gene: 10. The CDR3 region is CASSLFLRTGASEQYF. The CDR3 DNA is TGTGCCAGCAGTTTATTCCTCCGGACAGGGGCTTCCGAGCAGTACTTC.

This sequence joins TRBV10-2 and TRBJ2-3; D perhaps matches TRBD2 (6 bases). CDR1 is WSHSY and CDR2 is SAAADI in the germline V gene. Trimming took 10 bases from V and 0 from J, leaving 11 bases between them. The CDR3 is 13 residues long. DNA of the CDR3: TGCGCCATCTGTGCGGGGAGCACAGATACGCAGTATTTT. Its translation: CAICAGSTDTQYF.

The genes are TRBV5-4 and TRBJ1-1; 7 bases map to TRBD1. CDR1 is SGHNT and CDR2 is YYREEE in the germline V gene (reference sequence). The CDR3 spans 14 residues. V was clipped by 4 bases and J by 0 bases; unmatched bases: 3. The CDR3 loop reads CASSPGQMNTEAFF. CDR3 nucleotide sequence: TGTGCCAGCAGCCCGGGACAGATGAACACTGAAGCTTTCTTT.

The chain uses TRBV2 and TRBJ1-2; TRBD1 matches 8 bases. CDR3 length equals 14 residues. The germline V gene encodes CDR1 SNHLY and CDR2 FYNNEI. The J segment lost 7 bases and the V segment lost 4 bases, leaving 8 bases of the junction unmatched. DNA for the CDR3: TGTGCCAGCAGTGGGGGGAGGACAGGGTTTGGCTACACCTTC. Protein sequence: CASSGGRTGFGYTF.

V usage is TRBV6-5 and J usage is TRBJ2-1, with D possibly being TRBD1 (6 bases). The germline CDR1 and CDR2 sequences are MNHEY and SVGAGI. This CDR3 is built from 11 residues. Trimming cost V 8 bases and J 7 bases, with 9 bases left between them. CDR3 region: CASSQGNEQFF. The CDR3 DNA follows: TGTGCCAGCTCCCAGGGGAATGAGCAGTTCTTC.

Points on this clone: A much larger clone lies a single base off, so this may be a read error. This CDR3 is missing its conserved last phenylalanine or tryptophan, likely due to a read error. V is TRBV27 and J is TRBJ2-7; 8 bases align to TRBD1. The junction had 6 bases not matched to a gene; V was cut back by 4 bases and J by 1 base. This CDR3 comprises 15 residues. Germline V lookup: CDR1 MNHEY, CDR2 SMNVEV (reference sequence). The CDR3 DNA sequence: TGTGCCAGCAGTTCCCCCGGACAGGGTTCCTACGAGCAGTACCTC. Translation gives CASSSPGQGSYEQYL.

The genes are TRBV7-2 and TRBJ1-4; no definite D call. V gave up 6 bases and J gave up 5 bases, with 16 bases separating them. This CDR3 comprises 15 residues. Per the germline V gene, CDR1 is SGHTA and CDR2 is FQGNSA. The CDR3 DNA sequence: TGTGCCAGCAGTTTATACAGCAGCCCAAATGAAAAACTGTTTTTT. Translation gives CASSLYSSPNEKLFF.

V usage is TRBV5-1 and J usage is TRBJ1-2; 7 bases fit TRBD1. The trim removed 4 bases at V and 3 bases at J, leaving 9 bases unmatched. Germline CDR1 is SGHRS and CDR2 is YFSETQ. This CDR3 has 15 amino acids. DNA for the CDR3: TGCGCCAGCAGCGTCGCAGGGGGAATTGACTATGGCTACACCTTC. Its translation: CASSVAGGIDYGYTF.

V usage is TRBV5-1 and J usage is TRBJ2-7; possible D gene TRBD2, 6 bases. V lost 0 bases and J lost 3, with 7 bases in between. Germline CDR1 is SGHRS and CDR2 is YFSETQ. CDR3 length equals 13 residues. For the CDR3, the DNA is TGCGCCAGCAGCTTGGGGGGGGACTACGAGCAGTACTTC. This gives the protein CASSLGGDYEQYF.

The chain has TRBV5-1 and TRBJ2-1; 7 bases are a match to TRBD2. Trimming took 3 bases from V and 4 from J; bases not matched to a gene: 4. From germline, CDR1 is SGHRS and CDR2 YFSETQ. CDR3 size: 14 residues. In DNA form, the CDR3 reads TGCGCCAGCAGCTCTCCTAGCGGTTACAATGAGCAGTTCTTC. This codes for CASSSPSGYNEQFF.

The chain uses TRBV19 and TRBJ2-1; D may be TRBD2 (6 bases). The ends were cut back, 7 bases at V and 0 bases at J, with 13 bases in the middle. Germline loops: CDR1 LNHDA, CDR2 SQIVND (reference sequence). The CDR3 totals 15 residues. The CDR3 protein is CASTLGLSSYNEQFF. Here the CDR3 DNA reads TGTGCCAGTACCCTGGGACTCAGCTCCTACAATGAGCAGTTCTTC.

This sequence joins TRBV2 and TRBJ2-1; D gene uncertain. Per the germline V gene, CDR1 is SNHLY and CDR2 is FYNNEI. V was cut by 6 bases and J by 4 bases, with 7 bases left in between. The CDR3 contains 12 residues. The CDR3 DNA sequence: TGTGCCAGCAGGGGCCCTTACAATGAGCAGTTCTTC. Encoded protein: CASRGPYNEQFF.

The CDR3 spells CASSQVVTEPNSPLHF. DNA of the CDR3: TGCGCCAGCAGCCAAGTCGTTACAGAACCTAATTCACCCCTCCACTTT. This chain links TRBV4-3 with TRBJ1-6; D uncertain. The germline gives CDR1 LGHNA, CDR2 YSLEER. The CDR3 covers 16 residues. V was shortened by 1 base and J by 6 bases, with 13 bases between the two germline ends.